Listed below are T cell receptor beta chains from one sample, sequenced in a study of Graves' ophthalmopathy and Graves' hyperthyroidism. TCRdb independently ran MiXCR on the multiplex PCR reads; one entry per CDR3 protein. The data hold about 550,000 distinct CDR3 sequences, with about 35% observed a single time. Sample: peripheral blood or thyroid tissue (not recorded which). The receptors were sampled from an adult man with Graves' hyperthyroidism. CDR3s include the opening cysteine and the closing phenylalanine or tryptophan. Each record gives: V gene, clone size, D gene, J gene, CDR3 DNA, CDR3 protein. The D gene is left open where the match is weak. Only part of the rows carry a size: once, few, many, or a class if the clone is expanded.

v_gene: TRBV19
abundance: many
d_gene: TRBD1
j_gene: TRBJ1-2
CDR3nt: TGTGCCAGTAACGGACAGGGGTATGGCTACACCTTC
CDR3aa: CASNGQGYGYTF

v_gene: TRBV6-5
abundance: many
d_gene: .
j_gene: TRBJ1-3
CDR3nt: TGTGCCAGCAGTTACTCTAACCCTGAATTTGGAAACACCATATATTTT
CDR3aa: CASSYSNPEFGNTIYF

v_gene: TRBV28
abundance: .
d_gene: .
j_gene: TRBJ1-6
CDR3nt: TGTGCCAGCAGTCCTGGCAGGCTAGGGTATTCACCCCTCCACTTT
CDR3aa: CASSPGRLGYSPLHF

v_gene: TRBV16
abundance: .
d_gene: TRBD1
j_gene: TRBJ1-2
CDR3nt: TGTGCCAGCAGCCAATTAGCCGGGACAGGGGGCGACTGTGGCTACACCTTC
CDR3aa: CASSQLAGTGGDCGYTF

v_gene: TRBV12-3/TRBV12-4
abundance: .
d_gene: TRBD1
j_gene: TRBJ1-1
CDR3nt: TGTGCCAGCAATCCCTGGCGAGACAGGGGGTATAACACTGAAGCTTCCTTT
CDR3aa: CASNPWRDRGYNTEASF

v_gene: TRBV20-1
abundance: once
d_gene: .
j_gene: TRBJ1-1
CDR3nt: TGCAGTGCTACGGGACTAGCGGGAGCTTTCTTT
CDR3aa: CSATGLAGAFF

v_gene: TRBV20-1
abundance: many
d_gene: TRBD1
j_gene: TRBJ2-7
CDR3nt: TGCAGTGCTAGGTTGACAGGGGTTTACGAGCAGTACTTC
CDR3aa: CSARLTGVYEQYF

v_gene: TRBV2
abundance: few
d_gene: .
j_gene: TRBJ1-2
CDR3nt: TGTGCCAGCAGCTCAACTGGGGCAGGGGAACGGGATGGCTACACCTTC
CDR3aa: CASSSTGAGERDGYTF

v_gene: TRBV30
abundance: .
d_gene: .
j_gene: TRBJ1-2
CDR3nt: TGTGCCTGGAGTGTACGGGAGGGGTCGGGCTACACCTTC
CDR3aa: CAWSVREGSGYTF

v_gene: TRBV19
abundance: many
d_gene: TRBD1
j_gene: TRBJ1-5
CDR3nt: TGTGCCAGTAGATCCCCAGGGGGCGATCAGCCCCAGCATTTT
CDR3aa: CASRSPGGDQPQHF

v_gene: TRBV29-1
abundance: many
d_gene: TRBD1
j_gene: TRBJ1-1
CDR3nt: TGCAGCGTTGAACCCCTCGGACAGGGGGTGAGAATTTTTGAAGCTTTCTTT
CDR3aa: CSVEPLGQGVRIFEAFF

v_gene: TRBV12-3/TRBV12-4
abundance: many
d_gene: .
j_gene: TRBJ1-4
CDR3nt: TGTGCCAGCAGTTTAGCTTCAGGGGAGGTAAAACTGTTTTTT
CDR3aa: CASSLASGEVKLFF

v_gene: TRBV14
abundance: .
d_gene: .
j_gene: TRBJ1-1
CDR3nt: TGTGCCAGCAGCTTAGGGGGGGCCCATTACACTGAAGCTTTCTTT
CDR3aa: CASSLGGAHYTEAFF

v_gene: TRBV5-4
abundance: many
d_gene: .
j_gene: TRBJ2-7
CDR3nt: TGTGCCAGCAGCTTGGACATCGCCGCTGATGTGTGGGAGCAGTACTTC
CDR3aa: CASSLDIAADVWEQYF

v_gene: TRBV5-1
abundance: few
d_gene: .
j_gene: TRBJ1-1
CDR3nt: TGCGCCAGCAGCTTGGCGGTACGCCAGAGGCGGATGAACACTGAAGCTTTCTTT
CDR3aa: CASSLAVRQRRMNTEAFF

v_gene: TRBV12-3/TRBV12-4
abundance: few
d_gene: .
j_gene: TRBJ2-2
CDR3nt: TGTGCCAGCGGGCCGGGGTCCTACACCGGGGAGCTGTTTTTT
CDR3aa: CASGPGSYTGELFF

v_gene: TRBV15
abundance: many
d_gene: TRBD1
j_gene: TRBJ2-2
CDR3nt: TGTGCCACCAGCAAAAGGACAGGGTTAAACACCGGGGAGCTGTTTTTT
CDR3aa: CATSKRTGLNTGELFF

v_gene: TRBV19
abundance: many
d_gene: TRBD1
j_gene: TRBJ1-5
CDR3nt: TGTGCCAGCTTCAGACAGGGTAGCAATCAGCCCCAGCATTTT
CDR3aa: CASFRQGSNQPQHF

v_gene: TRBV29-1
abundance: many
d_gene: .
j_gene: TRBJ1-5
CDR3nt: TGCAGCGTTGAAGTGGGGGGGGGACAGCCCCAGCATTTT
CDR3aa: CSVEVGGGQPQHF

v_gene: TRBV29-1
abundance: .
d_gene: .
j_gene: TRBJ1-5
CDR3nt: TGCAGCCTGGTTTCGGTCCAAGGGGGGAAGCCCCAGCATTTT
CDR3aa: CSLVSVQGGKPQHF

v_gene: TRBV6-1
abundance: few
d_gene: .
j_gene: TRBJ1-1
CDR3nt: TGTGCCAGCAGCAAAATAACAGGCCTCGAAGCTTTCTTT
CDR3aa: CASSKITGLEAFF

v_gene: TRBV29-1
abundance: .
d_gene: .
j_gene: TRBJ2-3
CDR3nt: TGCAGCGTTGAAGGGGCCACAGATACGCAGTATTTT
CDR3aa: CSVEGATDTQYF

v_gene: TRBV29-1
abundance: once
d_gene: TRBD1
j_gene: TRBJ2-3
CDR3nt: TGCAGCGTTGAAGATCTTATCCAGGGGGGCACAGATACGCAGTATTTT
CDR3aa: CSVEDLIQGGTDTQYF

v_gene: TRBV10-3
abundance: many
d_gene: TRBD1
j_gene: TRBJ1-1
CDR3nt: TGTGCCATCAGTGAGTCTGGGGACAGCTACACTGAAGCTTTCTTT
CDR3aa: CAISESGDSYTEAFF

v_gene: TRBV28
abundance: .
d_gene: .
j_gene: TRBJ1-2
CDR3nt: TGTGCCAGCAGTTTAATCTCCCCCCCTGGCTACACCTTC
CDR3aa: CASSLISPPGYTF

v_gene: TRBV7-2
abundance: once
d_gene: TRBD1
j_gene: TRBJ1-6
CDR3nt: TGTGCCAGCAGCTTAGAGGGACAGGGGGTCCACTTT
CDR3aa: CASSLEGQGVHF

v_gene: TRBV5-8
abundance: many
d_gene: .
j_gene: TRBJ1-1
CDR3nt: TGTGCCAGCAGCTCAACCCTGACGACTGAAGCTTTCTTT
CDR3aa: CASSSTLTTEAFF

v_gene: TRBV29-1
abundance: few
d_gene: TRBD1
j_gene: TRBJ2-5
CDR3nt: TGCAGCGTGGACAGGGGCCTCCAAGAGACCCAGTACTTC
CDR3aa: CSVDRGLQETQYF

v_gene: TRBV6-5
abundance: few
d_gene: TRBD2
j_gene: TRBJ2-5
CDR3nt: TGTGCCAGCAGTTACTCAGGTGGACTAGCGGGAGAAGAGACCCAGTACTTC
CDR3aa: CASSYSGGLAGEETQYF

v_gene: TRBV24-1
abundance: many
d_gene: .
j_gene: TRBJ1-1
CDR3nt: TGTGCCACCAGCGGGGAGAACACTGAAGCTTTCTTT
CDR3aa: CATSGENTEAFF

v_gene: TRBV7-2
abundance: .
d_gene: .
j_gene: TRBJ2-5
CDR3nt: TGCGCCAGCAGCCCGGACAATGAGACCCAGTACTTC
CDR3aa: CASSPDNETQYF

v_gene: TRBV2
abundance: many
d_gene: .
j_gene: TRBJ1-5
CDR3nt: TGTGCCAGCAGTGACCCGGGACAAAGCAATCAGCCCCAGCATTTT
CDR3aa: CASSDPGQSNQPQHF

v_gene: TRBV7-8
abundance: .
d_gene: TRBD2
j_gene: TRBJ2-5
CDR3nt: TGTGCTAGAGCCGGGACTAGCGGAGAGACCCAGTACTTC
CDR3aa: CARAGTSGETQYF

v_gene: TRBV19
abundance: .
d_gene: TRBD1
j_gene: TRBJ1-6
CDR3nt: TGTGCCACCGGACCAACTCGGACAGGGAGGCCGAATTCACCCCTCCACTTT
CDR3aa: CATGPTRTGRPNSPLHF

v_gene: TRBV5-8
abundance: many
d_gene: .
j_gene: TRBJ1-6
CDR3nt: TGTGCCAGCAGCTCCCGGACAGAGGATAATTCACCCCTCCACTTT
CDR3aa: CASSSRTEDNSPLHF

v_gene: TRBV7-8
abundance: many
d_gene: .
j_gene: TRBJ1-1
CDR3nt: TGTGCCAGCAGCTTCCTCACAGCGAACACTGAAGCTTTCTTT
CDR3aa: CASSFLTANTEAFF

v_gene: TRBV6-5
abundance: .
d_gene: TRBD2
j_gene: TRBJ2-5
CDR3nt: TGTGCCAGCGCGGGGCTAGCGGGGGGGAGTGGAGAGACCCAGTACTTC
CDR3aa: CASAGLAGGSGETQYF

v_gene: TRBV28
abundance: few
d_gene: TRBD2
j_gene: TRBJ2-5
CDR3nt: TGTGCCAGCAGTTTATTAGGCGGGGGAGGAGAGACCCAGTACTTC
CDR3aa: CASSLLGGGGETQYF

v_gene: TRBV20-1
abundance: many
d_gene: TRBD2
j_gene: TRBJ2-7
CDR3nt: TGCAGTGCTAGACCGGCTAGCGGGAACTACGAGCAGTACTTC
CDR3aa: CSARPASGNYEQYF

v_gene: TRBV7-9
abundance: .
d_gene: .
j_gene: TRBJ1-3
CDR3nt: TGTGCCAGCAGCTTAACAGAGGACTCTGGAAACACCATATATTTT
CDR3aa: CASSLTEDSGNTIYF

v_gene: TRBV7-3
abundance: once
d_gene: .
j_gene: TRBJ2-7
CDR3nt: TGTGCCAGCAGCCATCACACATTTGAGACAGCCTACGAGCAGTACTTC
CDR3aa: CASSHHTFETAYEQYF

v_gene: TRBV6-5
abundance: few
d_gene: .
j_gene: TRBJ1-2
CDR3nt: TGTGCCAGCAGTTACGTGAAGCGAGCCGGCTCTGGCTACACCTTC
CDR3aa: CASSYVKRAGSGYTF

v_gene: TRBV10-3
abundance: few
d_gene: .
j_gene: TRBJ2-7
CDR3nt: TGTGCCATCAGTGAGTCAGGTACCGCGGGATACGAGCAGTACTTC
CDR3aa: CAISESGTAGYEQYF

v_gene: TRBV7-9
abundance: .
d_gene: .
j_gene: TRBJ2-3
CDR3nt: TGTGCCAGCAGCTTAGAGAGAACATACACAGATACGCAGTATTTT
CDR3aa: CASSLERTYTDTQYF

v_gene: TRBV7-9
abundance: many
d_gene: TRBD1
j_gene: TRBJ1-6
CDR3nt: TGTGCCAGCAGCTCCCATGACAGGGATGGGAGTCATTCACCCCTCCACTTT
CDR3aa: CASSSHDRDGSHSPLHF

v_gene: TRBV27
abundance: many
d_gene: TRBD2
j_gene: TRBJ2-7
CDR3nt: TGTGCCAGCAGTTTAAAGGCTAGCGGGAGCTACGAGCAGTACTTC
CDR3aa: CASSLKASGSYEQYF

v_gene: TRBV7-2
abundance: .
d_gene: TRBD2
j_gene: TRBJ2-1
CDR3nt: TGTGCCAGCAGCTTAGTGGCGCTAGCGGGATTCTACAATGAGCAGTTCTTC
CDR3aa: CASSLVALAGFYNEQFF

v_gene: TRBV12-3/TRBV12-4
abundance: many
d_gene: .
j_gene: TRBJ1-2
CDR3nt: TGTGCCAGCAGTTTAAGTCCCGGGGGCTATGGCTACACCTTC
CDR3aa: CASSLSPGGYGYTF

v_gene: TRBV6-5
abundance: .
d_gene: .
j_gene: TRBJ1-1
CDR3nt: TGTGCCAGCAGTTACTCGATCGGCCTACCGCGGGGCACTGAAGCTTTCTTT
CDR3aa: CASSYSIGLPRGTEAFF

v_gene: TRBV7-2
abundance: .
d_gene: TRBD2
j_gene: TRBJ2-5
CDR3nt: TGTGTTGCGGGAGCAGAGACCCAGTACTTC
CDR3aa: CVAGAETQYF

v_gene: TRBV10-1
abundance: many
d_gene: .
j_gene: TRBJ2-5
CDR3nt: TGCGCCAGCAGTGGCGTGGGAGGGGGACAAGAGACCCAGTACTTC
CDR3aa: CASSGVGGGQETQYF

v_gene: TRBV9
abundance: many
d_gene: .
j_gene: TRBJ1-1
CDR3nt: TGTGCCAGCAGCGTAGGGGGAGCGAACACTGAAGCTTTCTTT
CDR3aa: CASSVGGANTEAFF

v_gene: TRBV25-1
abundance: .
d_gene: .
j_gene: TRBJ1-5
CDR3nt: TGTGCCAGCAGTTCGGGGGGCGCAGACCAGCCCCAGCATTTT
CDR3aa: CASSSGGADQPQHF

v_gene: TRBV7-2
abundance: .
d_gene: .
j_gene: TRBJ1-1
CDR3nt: TGTGCCAGCAGCTTCCGGGGGCTTTCGGGCACTGAAGCTTTCTTT
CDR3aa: CASSFRGLSGTEAFF

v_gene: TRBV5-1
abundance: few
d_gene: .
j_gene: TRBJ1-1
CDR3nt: TGCGCCAGCAGCTCCCGCAACATGAACACTGAAGCTTTCTTT
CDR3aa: CASSSRNMNTEAFF